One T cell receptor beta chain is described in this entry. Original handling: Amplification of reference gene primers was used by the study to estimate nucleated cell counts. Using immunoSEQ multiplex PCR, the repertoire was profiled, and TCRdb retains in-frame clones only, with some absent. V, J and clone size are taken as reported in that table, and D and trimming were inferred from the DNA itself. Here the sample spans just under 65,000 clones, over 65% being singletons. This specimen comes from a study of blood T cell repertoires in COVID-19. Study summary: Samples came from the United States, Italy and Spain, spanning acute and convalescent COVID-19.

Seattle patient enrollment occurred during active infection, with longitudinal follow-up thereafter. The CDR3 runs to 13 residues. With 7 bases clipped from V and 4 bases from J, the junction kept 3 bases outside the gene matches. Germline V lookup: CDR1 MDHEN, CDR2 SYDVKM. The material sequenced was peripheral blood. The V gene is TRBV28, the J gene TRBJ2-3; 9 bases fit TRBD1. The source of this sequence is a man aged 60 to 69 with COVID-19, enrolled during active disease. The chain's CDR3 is CASMRQGADTQYF. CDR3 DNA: TGTGCCAGCATGAGACAGGGGGCAGATACGCAGTATTTT.